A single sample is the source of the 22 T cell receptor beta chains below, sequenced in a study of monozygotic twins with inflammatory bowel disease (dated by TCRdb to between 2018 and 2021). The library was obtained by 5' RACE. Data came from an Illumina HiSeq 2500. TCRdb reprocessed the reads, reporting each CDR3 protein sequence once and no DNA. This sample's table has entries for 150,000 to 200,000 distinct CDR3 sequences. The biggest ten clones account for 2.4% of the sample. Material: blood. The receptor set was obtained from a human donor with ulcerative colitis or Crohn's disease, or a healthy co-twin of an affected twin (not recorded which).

The CDR3 loop reads CSARDYLPNTGELFF. The chain carries TRBV20-1 and TRBJ2-2. The CDR3 is 15 residues long. The germline V gene encodes CDR1 DFQATT and CDR2 SNEGSKA (reference sequence).

The CDR3 reads CASSLSIRGPQETQYF. The J gene is TRBJ2-5, the V gene TRBV11-2; TCRdb's D call, TRBD2, is unchecked because there is no DNA. Germline CDR1 reads SGHAT; CDR2 reads FQNNGV. The CDR3 length is 16 residues.

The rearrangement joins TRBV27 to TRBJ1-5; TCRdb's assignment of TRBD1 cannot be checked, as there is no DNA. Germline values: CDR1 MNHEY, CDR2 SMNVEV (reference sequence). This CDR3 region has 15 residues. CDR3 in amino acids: CASSLSPRGGQPQHF.

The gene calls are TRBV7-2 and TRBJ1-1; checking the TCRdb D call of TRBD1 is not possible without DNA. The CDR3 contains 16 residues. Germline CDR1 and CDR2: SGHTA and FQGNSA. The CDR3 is CASSWQWGTGGNEAFF.

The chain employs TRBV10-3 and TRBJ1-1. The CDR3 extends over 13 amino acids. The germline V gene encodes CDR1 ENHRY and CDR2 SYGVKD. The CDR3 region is CAISESRETEAFF.

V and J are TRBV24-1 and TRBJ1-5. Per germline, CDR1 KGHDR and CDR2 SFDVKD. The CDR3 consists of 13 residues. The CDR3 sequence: CATSDNSNQPQHF.

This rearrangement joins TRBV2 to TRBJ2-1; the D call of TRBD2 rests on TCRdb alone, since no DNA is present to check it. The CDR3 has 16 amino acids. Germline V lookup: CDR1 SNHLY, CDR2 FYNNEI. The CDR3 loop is CASSEARDDGFDMRFF.

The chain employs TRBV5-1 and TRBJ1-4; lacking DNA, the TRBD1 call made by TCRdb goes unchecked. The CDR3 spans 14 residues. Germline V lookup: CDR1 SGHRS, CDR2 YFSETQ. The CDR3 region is CASSRDRTNEKLFF.

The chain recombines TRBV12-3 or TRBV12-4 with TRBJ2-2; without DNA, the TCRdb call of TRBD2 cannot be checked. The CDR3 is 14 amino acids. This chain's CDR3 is CASTPPRTTGELFF.

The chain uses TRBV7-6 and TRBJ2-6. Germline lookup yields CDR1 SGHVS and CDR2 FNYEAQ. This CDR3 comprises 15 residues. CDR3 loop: CARSLGGPGANVLTF.

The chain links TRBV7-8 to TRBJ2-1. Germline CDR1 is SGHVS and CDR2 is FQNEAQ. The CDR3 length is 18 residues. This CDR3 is CASSLGHGSLRSYNEQFF.

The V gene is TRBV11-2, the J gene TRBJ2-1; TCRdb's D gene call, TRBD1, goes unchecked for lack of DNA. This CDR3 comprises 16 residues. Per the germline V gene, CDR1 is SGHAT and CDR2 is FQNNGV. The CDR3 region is CASSPLTGWSYNEQFF.

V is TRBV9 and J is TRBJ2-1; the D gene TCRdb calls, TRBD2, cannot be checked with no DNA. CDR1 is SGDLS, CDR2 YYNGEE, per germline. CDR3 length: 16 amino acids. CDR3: CASSPRLAETYNEQFF.

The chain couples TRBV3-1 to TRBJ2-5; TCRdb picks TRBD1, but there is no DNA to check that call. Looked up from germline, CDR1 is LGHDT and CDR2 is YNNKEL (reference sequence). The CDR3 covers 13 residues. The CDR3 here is CASSPGNSETQYF.

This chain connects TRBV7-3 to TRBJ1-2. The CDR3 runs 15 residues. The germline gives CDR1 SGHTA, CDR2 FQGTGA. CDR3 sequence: CASSLSGSKNYGYTF.

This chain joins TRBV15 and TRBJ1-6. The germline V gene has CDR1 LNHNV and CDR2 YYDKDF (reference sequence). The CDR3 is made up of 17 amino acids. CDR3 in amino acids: CATSRDSIRTTNSPLHF.

The CDR3 reads CSLASGLGPPRYF. This sequence joins TRBV29-1 and TRBJ2-7; TCRdb gives TRBD2 as the D gene, but with no DNA this cannot be confirmed. CDR3 length: 13 residues. Germline lookup yields CDR1 SQVTM and CDR2 ANQGSEA.

CDR3 loop: CASRLAQLQGTSNSPLHF. The V and J genes are TRBV12-2 and TRBJ1-6; TCRdb gives TRBD1 as the D gene, but with no DNA this cannot be confirmed. TRBV12-2 is a pseudogene. The CDR3 length is 18 residues.

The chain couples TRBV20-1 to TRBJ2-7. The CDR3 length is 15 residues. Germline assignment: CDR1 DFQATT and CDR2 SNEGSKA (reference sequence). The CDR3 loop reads CSAVPASEGAYEQYF.

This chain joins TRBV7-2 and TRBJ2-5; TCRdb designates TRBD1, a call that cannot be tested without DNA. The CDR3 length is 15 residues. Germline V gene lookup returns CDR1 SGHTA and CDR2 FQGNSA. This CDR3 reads CASSLVGTDEETQYF.

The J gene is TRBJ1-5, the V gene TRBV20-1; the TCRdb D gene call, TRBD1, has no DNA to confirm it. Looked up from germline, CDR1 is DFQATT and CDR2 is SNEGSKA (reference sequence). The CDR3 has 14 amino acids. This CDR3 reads CSAPSGTLNQPQHF.

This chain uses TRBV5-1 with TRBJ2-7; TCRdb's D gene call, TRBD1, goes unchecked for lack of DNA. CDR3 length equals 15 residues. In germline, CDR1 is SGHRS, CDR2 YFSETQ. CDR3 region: CASSLFPGQEYEQYF.